A single sample is the source of the 31 T cell receptor beta chains below, sequenced in a study of T-cell memory formation after mild COVID-19. TCRdb re-called the 5' RACE reads through MiXCR, storing one row per CDR3 protein. The sample shows 130,000 to 150,000 distinct CDR3 sequences, over 6% of them seen only once. The sequencing input was PBMCs or a T cell subset sorted from them (not recorded which). All receptors derive from an adult woman who had mild COVID-19 (a few samples of this study predate the infection). Cell type and time point are not known.

This clonotype was observed many times. The gene calls are TRBV7-2 and TRBJ2-7; 9 nucleotides agree with TRBD2. V gave up 3 bases and J gave up 5 bases; unmatched junction bases: 5. CDR1 and CDR2 from the germline V gene are SGHTA and FQGNSA. The CDR3 runs 14 residues. This CDR3 is CASSFVASGDEQYF. CDR3 DNA: TGTGCCAGCAGCTTTGTAGCTAGCGGGGACGAGCAGTACTTC.

This clonotype has a count of ten or more. The V gene is TRBV20-1, the J gene TRBJ2-3; perhaps TRBD1 as D (6 bases). Trimming took 0 bases from V and 0 from J, leaving 10 bases between them. The CDR3 extends over 15 amino acids. CDR1 and CDR2 (germline): DFQATT, SNEGSKA (reference sequence). The CDR3 sequence: CSARDPQGSTDTQYF. CDR3 DNA sequence: TGCAGTGCTAGAGATCCCCAGGGGAGCACAGATACGCAGTATTTT.

Ten or more counts support this clonotype. A read error may produce the germline difference seen at one junction end. The chain carries TRBV7-2 and TRBJ2-2, with D possibly TRBD1 on 5 matching bases. The CDR3 consists of 14 residues. Germline CDR1 and CDR2: SGHTA and FQGNSA. The CDR3: CASSIAGYTGELFF. The DNA for the CDR3 is TGTGCCAGCAGCATAGCAGGGTACACCGGGGAGCTGTTTTTT.

This clonotype has ten or more counts. This chain joins TRBV7-3 and TRBJ2-1, with 12 bases identical to TRBD2. The germline V gene has CDR1 SGHTA and CDR2 FQGTGA. V shed 6 bases and J 7 bases; nucleotides not matched to a gene: 7. CDR3 size: 15 residues. The CDR3 coding sequence is TGTGCCAGCAGACTGACTAGCGGGAGTCATAATGAGCAGTTCTTC. Translated: CASRLTSGSHNEQFF.

This clonotype was seen many times. V gene TRBV4-2 combines with J gene TRBJ2-7, with D tentatively TRBD2 (7 bases). The V gene lost 0 bases and the J gene lost 2 bases, with 14 bases spanning the gap. This CDR3 has 16 residues. Per the germline V gene, CDR1 is LGHNA and CDR2 is YNFKEQ. CDR3 loop: CASSQDTGGLPYEQYF. Here the CDR3 DNA reads TGTGCCAGCAGCCAAGATACCGGGGGGCTGCCCTACGAGCAGTACTTC.

This chain links TRBV6-5 with TRBJ1-2, with D unclear. The V gene's germline CDR1 is MNHEY and CDR2 SVGAGI. The CDR3 totals 13 residues. V was cut by 6 bases and J by 0 bases, with 8 bases left in between. CDR3 protein: CASRREANYGYTF. CDR3 DNA: TGTGCCAGCAGGCGGGAAGCTAACTATGGCTACACCTTC.

This clonotype was counted many times. The rearrangement links TRBV6-5 to TRBJ2-6; D unclear. V was shortened by 0 bases and J by 0 bases, with 6 bases between the two germline ends. The CDR3 spans 16 residues. From germline, CDR1 is MNHEY and CDR2 SVGAGI. The CDR3 is CASSYSRFSGANVLTF. The DNA of the CDR3 is TGTGCCAGCAGTTACTCGCGCTTCTCTGGGGCCAACGTCCTGACTTTC.

This sequence joins TRBV7-3 and TRBJ2-1, with unresolved D. The CDR3 consists of 16 residues. V lost 5 bases to trimming and J lost 0 bases, with 14 bases between them. Germline-derived CDR1 and CDR2 are SGHTA and FQGTGA. In DNA form, the CDR3 reads TGTGCCAGCAGCATGGCTCTTACCAGCTCCTACAATGAGCAGTTCTTC. Translated: CASSMALTSSYNEQFF.

V is TRBV24-1 and J is TRBJ2-7; 9 bases map to TRBD1. Trimming cost V 1 base and J 1 base; bases outside gene matches: 7. The length of the CDR3 is 17 residues. CDR1 KGHDR and CDR2 SFDVKD come from the germline V gene. CDR3 region: CATSDFLQGARSYEQYF. The CDR3 DNA follows: TGTGCCACCAGTGATTTTTTACAGGGGGCGAGATCCTACGAGCAGTACTTC.

The chain recombines TRBV25-1 with TRBJ1-2; D is unresolved. The CDR3 extends over 13 amino acids. Germline CDR1 reads MGHDK; CDR2 reads SYGVNS. Trimming took off 1 base at V and 1 base at J, with 4 bases between the two ends. The CDR3: CASSESYNYGYTF. The CDR3 bases are TGTGCCAGCAGTGAATCTTATAACTATGGCTACACCTTC.

This clonotype turned up a few times. The gene calls are TRBV7-2 and TRBJ1-3; TRBD1 might be the D (6 bases). The CDR3 contains 19 residues. Germline lookup yields CDR1 SGHTA and CDR2 FQGNSA. V was trimmed by 2 bases and J by 2 bases, leaving 22 bases between them. The CDR3 DNA is TGTGCCAGCAGCTTAATGTCGACAGGTGGAACCCCAGCTGGAAACACCATATATTTT. Translated, it gives CASSLMSTGGTPAGNTIYF.

This clonotype was counted between two and nine times. The chain combines TRBV4-3 with TRBJ2-7; D perhaps matches TRBD1 (5 bases). The CDR3 loop spans 15 amino acids. Trimming took 1 base from V and 2 from J, leaving 12 bases between them. Germline CDR1 and CDR2: LGHNA and YSLEER. The CDR3 region is CASSQAHRQTYEQYF. CDR3 in DNA: TGCGCCAGCAGCCAAGCTCACAGGCAAACCTACGAGCAGTACTTC.

This clonotype was counted many times. J is TRBJ2-3 and V is TRBV7-6, with 9 bases that match TRBD2. Germline V lookup: CDR1 SGHVS, CDR2 FNYEAQ. This CDR3 contains 19 residues. Germline trimming cut 1 base from V and 1 base from J; bases unmatched to any gene: 12. CDR3 protein: CASSLELRGGSSGTDTQYF. The CDR3 DNA sequence: TGTGCCAGCAGCTTAGAGTTGCGGGGGGGCTCGTCGGGCACAGATACGCAGTATTTT.

As concerns this clonotype: At one boundary the junction diverges from the germline segment, which might be a read error. This sequence joins TRBV7-2 and TRBJ2-3; D is uncertain. The length of the CDR3 is 14 residues. The germline V gene encodes CDR1 SGHTA and CDR2 FQGNSA. The CDR3, as DNA: TGTGCCAGCAGCTTGCCTGTATTTCCGCCTACTCTCTCCTTT. Protein product: CASSLPVFPPTLSF. Using reference TRBV7-2 and TRBJ2-3 for the parts outside the CDR3, the full variable domain is GAGVSQSPSNKVTEKGKDVELRCDPISGHTALYWYRQSLGQGLEFLIYFQGNSAPDKSGLPSDRFSAERTGGSVSTLTIQRTQQEDSAVYLCASSLPVFPPTLSFGPGTRLTVL.

This clonotype was recorded a few times. The chain joins TRBV7-8 to TRBJ2-7; no clear D gene. The CDR3 totals 14 residues. From germline, CDR1 is SGHVS and CDR2 FQNEAQ. Trimming pared 3 bases from V and 3 bases from J, leaving 12 bases between. The CDR3 protein is CASSLTSRNYEQYF. CDR3 bases: TGTGCCAGCAGCTTGACAAGTCGGAACTACGAGCAGTACTTC.

This clonotype was picked up many times. The chain employs TRBV5-1 and TRBJ1-1; D remains ambiguous. Trimming pared 0 bases from V and 11 bases from J, leaving 14 bases between. The germline V gene encodes CDR1 SGHRS and CDR2 YFSETQ. CDR3 length: 13 residues. The CDR3 region has the DNA TGCGCCAGCAGCTTGGAGGGCAGAAGCTGGGCTTTCTTT. Protein product: CASSLEGRSWAFF.

This clonotype was recorded at least ten times. The chain recombines TRBV29-1 with TRBJ2-7; 8 bases are a match to TRBD1. Per germline, CDR1 SQVTM and CDR2 ANQGSEA. With 5 bases clipped from V and 6 bases from J, the junction kept 6 bases outside the gene matches. CDR3 length: 12 residues. The CDR3: CSVYIGQGEQYF. The CDR3 bases are TGCAGCGTTTACATCGGACAGGGCGAGCAGTACTTC.

J is TRBJ2-3 and V is TRBV28, with D uncertain. The V gene's germline CDR1 is MDHEN and CDR2 SYDVKM. The CDR3 extends over 13 amino acids. Trimming pared 8 bases from V and 2 bases from J, leaving 11 bases between. CDR3 DNA sequence: TGTGCCAGCGGTGGTAGCTTCACAGATACGCAGTATTTT. Its protein is CASGGSFTDTQYF. Drawing the rest from reference TRBV28 and TRBJ2-3, the complete variable domain is DVKVTQSSRYLVKRTGEKVFLECVQDMDHENMFWYRQDPGLGLRLIYFSYDVKMKEKGDIPEGYSVSREKKERFSLILESASTNQTSMYLCASGGSFTDTQYFGPGTRLTVL.

There are a few counts of this clonotype. The chain links TRBV6-5 to TRBJ1-5, with unresolved D. V was clipped by 5 bases and J by 1 base, with 12 bases between them. Per the germline V gene, CDR1 is MNHEY and CDR2 is SVGAGI. This CDR3 comprises 15 residues. CDR3 amino acids: CASSVGFRSNQPQHF. CDR3 in DNA: TGTGCCAGCAGTGTAGGGTTTAGGAGCAATCAGCCCCAGCATTTT.

The table lists this clonotype with a few counts. The CDR3: CASSHVGDFKYF. In nucleotides, the CDR3 is TGTGCCAGCAGCCACGTGGGGGACTTCAAGTACTTC. The chain couples TRBV7-3 to TRBJ2-7; D may be TRBD2 (6 bases). V was clipped by 5 bases and J by 11 bases, with 16 bases between them. Germline-derived CDR1 and CDR2 are SGHTA and FQGTGA. The CDR3 sequence is 12 residues long. Full variable domain (outside the CDR3, taken from reference TRBV7-3 and TRBJ2-7): GAGVSQTPSNKVTEKGKYVELRCDPISGHTALYWYRQSLGQGPEFLIYFQGTGAADDSGLPNDRFFAVRPEGSVSTLKIQRTERGDSAVYLCASSHVGDFKYFGPGTRLTVT.

This clonotype was counted at least ten times. The rearrangement joins TRBV9 to TRBJ1-1; tentatively, D is TRBD1 (5 bases). This CDR3 is 14 amino acids long. Looked up from germline, CDR1 is SGDLS and CDR2 is YYNGEE. The germline V and J ends were trimmed by 5 bases and 3 bases, with 14 bases remaining between them. The CDR3: CASRGNLGDTEAFF. DNA for the CDR3: TGTGCCAGCAGGGGGAACTTAGGGGACACTGAAGCTTTCTTT.

A few counts support this clonotype. A read error may account for a junction end that differs from germline. J is TRBJ2-1 and V is TRBV30; D not resolved. Germline V gives CDR1 GTSNPN, CDR2 SVGIG (reference sequence). The CDR3 spans 9 residues. CDR3 residues: CAWGRTRIF. The CDR3 DNA is TGTGCCTGGGGGCGGACCCGGATCTTC.

The gene calls are TRBV12-3 or TRBV12-4 and TRBJ2-1; possibly TRBD2 for D (5 bases). The CDR3 runs to 15 residues. V was pared by 2 bases and J by 2 bases, with 10 bases between. The CDR3 spells CASSLRGAAYNEQFF. In DNA form, the CDR3 reads TGTGCCAGCAGTTTACGCGGAGCGGCCTACAATGAGCAGTTCTTC.

Many counts were recorded for this clonotype. This rearrangement joins TRBV29-1 to TRBJ1-1, with 8 bases aligning to TRBD1. V lost 5 bases, J lost 5 bases, and 10 bases stayed unmatched. Germline loops: CDR1 SQVTM, CDR2 ANQGSEA. The CDR3 covers 14 residues. In DNA form, the CDR3 reads TGCAGCGTTCAAAACGGACAGGGAGTGACTGAAGCTTTCTTT. It is translated as CSVQNGQGVTEAFF.

The chain combines TRBV18 with TRBJ1-1; D not certain. This CDR3 is 16 amino acids long. The ends were cut back, 1 base at V and 0 bases at J, with 12 bases in the middle. Looked up from germline, CDR1 is KGHSH and CDR2 is LQKENI. CDR3 coding DNA: TGTGCCAGCTCACCACGTTTCTCGGGATTGAACACTGAAGCTTTCTTT. Protein product: CASSPRFSGLNTEAFF.

This clonotype has only a few counts. The chain links TRBV9 to TRBJ1-4; tentatively, D is TRBD1 (5 bases). The ends were cut back, 0 bases at V and 5 bases at J, with 8 bases in the middle. Germline V lookup: CDR1 SGDLS, CDR2 YYNGEE. CDR3 length equals 14 residues. The CDR3 region is CASSVEAGNEKLFF. The DNA of the CDR3 is TGTGCCAGCAGCGTAGAGGCAGGGAATGAAAAACTGTTTTTT.

This clonotype occurred a few times. The rearrangement joins TRBV9 to TRBJ1-1; D ambiguous. CDR3 size: 12 residues. Per the germline V gene, CDR1 is SGDLS and CDR2 is YYNGEE. V was shortened by 0 bases and J by 0 bases, with 0 bases between the two germline ends. CDR3 in amino acids: CASSVVNTEAFF. The CDR3 DNA follows: TGTGCCAGCAGCGTAGTGAACACTGAAGCTTTCTTT.

This clonotype has only a few counts. The chain recombines TRBV7-6 with TRBJ2-1; tentatively, D is TRBD2 (6 bases). The CDR3 sequence is 15 residues long. The germline gives CDR1 SGHVS, CDR2 FNYEAQ. V shed 4 bases and J shed 4 bases, with 14 bases lying between them. The CDR3 is CASSSGGNAYNEQFF. The CDR3, as DNA: TGTGCCAGCAGCTCCGGGGGAAACGCGTACAATGAGCAGTTCTTC.

For this clonotype: A much larger clone lies one base from this, so it may be a read error. Because the CDR3 is missing its conserved closing phenylalanine or tryptophan, this is likely a read error. The J gene is TRBJ2-5, the V gene TRBV7-3; no definite D call. The germline gives CDR1 SGHTA, CDR2 FQGTGA. Between the trimmed V and J ends, which lost 4 bases and 2 bases, there was a span of 8 bases. The CDR3 sequence is 13 residues long. This CDR3 reads CASSSLPQETQYY. The CDR3 coding sequence is TGTGCCAGCAGCTCCCTGCCACAAGAGACCCAGTACTAC.

This clonotype was counted ten times or more. This chain links TRBV7-2 with TRBJ1-4; 9 bases fit TRBD1. V shed 5 bases and J 5 bases; nucleotides not matched to a gene: 3. This CDR3 spans 14 amino acids. The germline CDR1 and CDR2 sequences are SGHTA and FQGNSA. CDR3 DNA sequence: TGTGCCAGCAGCCCTGACAGGGGGAATGAAAAACTGTTTTTT. This gives the protein CASSPDRGNEKLFF. Combining the CDR3 with reference TRBV7-2 and TRBJ1-4 gives the whole variable domain GAGVSQSPSNKVTEKGKDVELRCDPISGHTALYWYRQSLGQGLEFLIYFQGNSAPDKSGLPSDRFSAERTGGSVSTLTIQRTQQEDSAVYLCASSPDRGNEKLFFGSGTQLSVL.

This clonotype was picked up many times. V usage is TRBV4-1 and J usage is TRBJ1-5, with D perhaps matching TRBD1 (6 bases). Trimming stripped 4 bases from V and 4 bases from J, with 14 bases between. The V gene's germline CDR1 is MGHRA and CDR2 YSYEKL. The CDR3 length is 15 residues. This CDR3 reads CASSRSDRTNQPQHF. The CDR3 DNA follows: TGCGCCAGCAGCCGTTCAGACAGGACAAATCAGCCCCAGCATTTT.